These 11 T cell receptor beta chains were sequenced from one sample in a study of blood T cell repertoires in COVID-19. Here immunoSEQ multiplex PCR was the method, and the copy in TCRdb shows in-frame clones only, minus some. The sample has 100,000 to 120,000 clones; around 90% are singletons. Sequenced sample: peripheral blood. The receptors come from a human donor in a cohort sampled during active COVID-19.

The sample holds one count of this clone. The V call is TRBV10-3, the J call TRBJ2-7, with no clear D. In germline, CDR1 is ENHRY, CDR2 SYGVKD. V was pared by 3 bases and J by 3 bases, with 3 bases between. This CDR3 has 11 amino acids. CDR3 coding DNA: TGTGCCATCAGTGAATACTACGAGCAGTACTTC. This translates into CAISEYYEQYF.

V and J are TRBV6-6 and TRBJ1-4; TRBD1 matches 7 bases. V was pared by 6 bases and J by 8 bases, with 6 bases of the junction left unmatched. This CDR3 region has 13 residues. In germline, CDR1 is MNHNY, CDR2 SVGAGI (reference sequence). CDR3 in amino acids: CASSPYRGEKLFF. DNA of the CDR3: TGTGCCAGCAGCCCTTACAGGGGAGAAAAACTGTTTTTT.

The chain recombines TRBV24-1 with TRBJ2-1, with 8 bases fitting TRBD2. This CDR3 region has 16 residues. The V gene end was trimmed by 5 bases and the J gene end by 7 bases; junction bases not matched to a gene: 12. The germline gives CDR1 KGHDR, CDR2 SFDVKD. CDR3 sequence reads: CATSAAASGSGNEQFF. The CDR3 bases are TGTGCCACCAGTGCCGCGGCTAGCGGGTCCGGGAATGAGCAGTTCTTC.

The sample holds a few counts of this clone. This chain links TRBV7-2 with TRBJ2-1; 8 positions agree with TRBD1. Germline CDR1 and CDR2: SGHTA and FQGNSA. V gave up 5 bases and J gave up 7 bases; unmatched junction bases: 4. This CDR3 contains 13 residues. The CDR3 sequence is CASSQGAGNEQFF. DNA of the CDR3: TGTGCCAGCAGCCAGGGGGCAGGGAATGAGCAGTTCTTC.

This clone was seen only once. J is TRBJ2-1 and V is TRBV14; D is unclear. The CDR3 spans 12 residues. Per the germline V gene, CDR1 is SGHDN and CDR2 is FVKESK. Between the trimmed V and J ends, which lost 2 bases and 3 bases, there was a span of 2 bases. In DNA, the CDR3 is TGTGCCAGCAGCCAACTCTACAATGAGCAGTTCTTC. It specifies CASSQLYNEQFF.

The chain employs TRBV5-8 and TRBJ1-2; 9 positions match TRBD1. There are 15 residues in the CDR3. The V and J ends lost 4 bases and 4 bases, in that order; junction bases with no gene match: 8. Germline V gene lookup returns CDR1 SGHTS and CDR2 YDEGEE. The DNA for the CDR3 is TGTGCCAGCAGCCCCGCACAGGGGGCTGGCTATGGCTACACCTTC. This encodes CASSPAQGAGYGYTF.

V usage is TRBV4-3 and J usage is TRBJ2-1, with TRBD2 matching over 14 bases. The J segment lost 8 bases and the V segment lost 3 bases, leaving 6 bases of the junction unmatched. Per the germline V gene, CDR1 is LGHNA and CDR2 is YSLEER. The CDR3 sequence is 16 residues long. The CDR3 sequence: CASSQEGLAGDYEQFF. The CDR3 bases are TGCGCCAGCAGCCAGGAGGGACTAGCGGGAGATTATGAGCAGTTCTTC.

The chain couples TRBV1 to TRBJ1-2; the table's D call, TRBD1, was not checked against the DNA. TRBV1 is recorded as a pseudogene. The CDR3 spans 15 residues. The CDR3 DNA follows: TGCACCAGCAGCCAAGCGCCCGACAGGGTGTTAGGCTACACCTTC. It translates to CTSSQAPDRVLGYTF.

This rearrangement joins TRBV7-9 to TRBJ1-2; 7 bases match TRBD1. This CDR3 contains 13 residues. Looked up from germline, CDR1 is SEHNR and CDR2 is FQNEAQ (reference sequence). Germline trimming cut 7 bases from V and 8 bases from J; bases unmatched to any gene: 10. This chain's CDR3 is CASTSTGVEGYTF. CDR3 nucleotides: TGTGCCAGCACCAGTACAGGGGTGGAAGGCTACACCTTC.

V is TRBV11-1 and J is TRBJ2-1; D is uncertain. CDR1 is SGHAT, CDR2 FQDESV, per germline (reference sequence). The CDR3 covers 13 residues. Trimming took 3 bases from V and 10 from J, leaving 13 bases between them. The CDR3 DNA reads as TGTGCCAGCAGCTTGAATAGATTGCGGGAGCAGTTCTTC. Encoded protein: CASSLNRLREQFF.

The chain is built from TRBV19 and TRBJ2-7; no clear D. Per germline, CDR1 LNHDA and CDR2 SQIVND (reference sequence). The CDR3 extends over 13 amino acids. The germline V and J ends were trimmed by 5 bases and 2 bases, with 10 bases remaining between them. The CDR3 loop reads CASSEIVAYEQYF. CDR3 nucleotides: TGTGCCAGTAGTGAGATCGTTGCCTACGAGCAGTACTTC. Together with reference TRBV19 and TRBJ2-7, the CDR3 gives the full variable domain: DGGITQSPKYLFRKEGQNVTLSCEQNLNHDAMYWYRQDPGQGLRLIYYSQIVNDFQKGDIAEGYSVSREKKESFPLTVTSAQKNPTAFYLCASSEIVAYEQYFGPGTRLTVT.